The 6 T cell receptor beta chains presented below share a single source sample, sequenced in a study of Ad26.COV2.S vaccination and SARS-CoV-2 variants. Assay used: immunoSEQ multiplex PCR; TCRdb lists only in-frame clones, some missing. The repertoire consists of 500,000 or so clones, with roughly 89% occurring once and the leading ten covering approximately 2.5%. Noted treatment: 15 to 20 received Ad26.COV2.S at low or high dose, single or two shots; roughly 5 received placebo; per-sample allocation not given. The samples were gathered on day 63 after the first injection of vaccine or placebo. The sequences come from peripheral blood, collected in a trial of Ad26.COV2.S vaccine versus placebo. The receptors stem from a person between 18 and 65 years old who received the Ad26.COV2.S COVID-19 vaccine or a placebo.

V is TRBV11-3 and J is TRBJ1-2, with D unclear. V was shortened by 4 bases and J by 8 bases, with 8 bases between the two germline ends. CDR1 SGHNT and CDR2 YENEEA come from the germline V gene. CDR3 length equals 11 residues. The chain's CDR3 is CASSSSSGYTF. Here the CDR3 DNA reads TGTGCCAGCAGCTCAAGCAGCGGCTACACCTTC. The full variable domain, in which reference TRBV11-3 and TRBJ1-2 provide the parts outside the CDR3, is EAGVVQSPRYKIIEKKQPVAFWCNPISGHNTLYWYLQNLGQGPELLIRYENEEAVDDSQLPKDRFSAERLKGVDSTLKIQPAELGDSAVYLCASSSSSGYTFGSGTRLTVV.

The CDR3 DNA follows: TGTGCCAGCAGCTGGATGAGGGTACTGGCCAACTATGGCTACACCTTC. This codes for CASSWMRVLANYGYTF. The gene calls are TRBV5-6 and TRBJ1-2; unclear D gene. Between the trimmed V and J ends, which lost 3 bases and 2 bases, there was a span of 17 bases. The CDR3 has 16 amino acids. Germline CDR1 reads SGHDT; CDR2 reads YYEEEE.

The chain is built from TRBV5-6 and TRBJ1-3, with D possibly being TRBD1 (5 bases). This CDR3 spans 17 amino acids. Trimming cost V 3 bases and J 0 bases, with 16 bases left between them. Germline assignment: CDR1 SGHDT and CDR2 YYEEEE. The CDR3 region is CASSSRHRLSSGNTIYF. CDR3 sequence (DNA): TGTGCCAGCAGCTCCCGCCACAGGCTGAGCTCTGGAAACACCATATATTTT. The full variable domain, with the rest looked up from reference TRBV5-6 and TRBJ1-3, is DAGVTQSPTHLIKTRGQQVTLRCSPKSGHDTVSWYQQALGQGPQFIFQYYEEEERQRGNFPDRFSGHQFPNYSSELNVNALLLGDSALYLCASSSRHRLSSGNTIYFGEGSWLTVV.

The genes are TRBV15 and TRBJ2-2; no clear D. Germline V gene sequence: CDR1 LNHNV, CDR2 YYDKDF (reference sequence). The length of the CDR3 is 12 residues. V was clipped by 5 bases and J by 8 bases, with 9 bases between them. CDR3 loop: CATSRAFGELFF. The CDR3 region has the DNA TGTGCCACCAGCCGGGCCTTTGGGGAGCTGTTTTTT.

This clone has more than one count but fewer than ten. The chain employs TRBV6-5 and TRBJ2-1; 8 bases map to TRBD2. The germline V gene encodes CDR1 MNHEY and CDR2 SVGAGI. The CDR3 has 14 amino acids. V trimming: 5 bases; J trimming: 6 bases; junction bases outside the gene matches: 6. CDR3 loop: CASSIGLALNEQFF. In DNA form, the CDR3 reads TGTGCCAGCAGTATCGGACTAGCCCTCAATGAGCAGTTCTTC.

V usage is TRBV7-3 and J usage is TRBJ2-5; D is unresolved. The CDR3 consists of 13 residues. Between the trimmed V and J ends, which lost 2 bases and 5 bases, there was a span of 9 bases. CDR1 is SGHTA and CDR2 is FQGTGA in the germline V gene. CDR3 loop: CASSLRLMETQYF. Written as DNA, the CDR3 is TGTGCCAGCAGCTTACGACTTATGGAGACCCAGTACTTC.